This T cell receptor beta chain was retrieved from a study of cytomegalovirus exposure and HLA in healthy donors. This clone was counted a few times. Its antigen is not identified. In the PCR, 60 Vbeta and 13 Jbeta primers were used. Produced via immunoSEQ multiplex PCR; TCRdb's table is partial and in-frame only. The table records 150,000 to 200,000 clones, approximately 73% of them present only once. Healthy bone marrow donors made up the donors. CDR3 length equals 20 residues. Trimming removed 0 bases from V and 4 bases from J; junction bases left unmatched: 19. Germline CDR1 reads MGHRA; CDR2 reads YSYEKL. Regarding the study as a whole: Among TCR sequences, most were rare, though some public TCRs appeared in many donors. Sequences of the TCR beta chain were said to predict the HLA-A and HLA-B alleles of most subjects accurately. Later, an analysis showed that TCR beta chains associated with HLA were more clonally expanded than others that were equally common.

This TCR was recovered from a man aged 45-65 years in good health and CMV-seronegative. The sample taken for sequencing was PBMCs. The rearrangement links TRBV4-1 to TRBJ1-1, with 8 bases fitting TRBD1. Here the CDR3 DNA reads TGCGCCAGCAGCCAAGAAAGTTCCAGGGGGCTAATGTACGGGAGCACTGAAGCTTTCTTT. It is translated as CASSQESSRGLMYGSTEAFF.